This is a list of T cell receptor beta chains from one sample in a study of memory CD4+ T cells and cytomegalovirus serostatus. Assay: immunoSEQ multiplex PCR; the TCRdb copy retains only in-frame clones and omits some. Among tens of thousands of clones listed, about four fifths were seen once. What was sequenced was memory CD4+ T cells from blood. All receptors derive from an adult in good health and CMV-seronegative. Some clones in this sample may be carry-over from other donors' samples. Each CDR3 is given with its conserved first and last residue. A D gene is named only where the DNA matches it firmly. Clone size is shown for a subset of rows, as once, few, many or a class of expanded clone.

>NA|TRBV6-1|NA|TRBJ2-7
CASSGNSQAEQYF
TGTGCCAGCAGTGGTAATTCACAAGCCGAGCAGTACTTC
>NA|TRBV18|NA|TRBJ2-6
CASSPFGGSGANVLTF
TGTGCCAGCTCACCTTTCGGAGGCTCTGGGGCCAACGTCCTGACTTTC
>NA|TRBV5-1|few|TRBJ2-7
CASSHQGGGYSYEQYF
TGCGCCAGCAGCCACCAGGGGGGTGGATACTCCTACGAGCAGTACTTC
>NA|TRBV5-1|NA|TRBJ2-7
CASSLSVERSSYEQYF
TGCGCCAGCAGCTTATCAGTAGAAAGAAGCTCCTACGAGCAGTACTTC
>NA|TRBV5-1|NA|TRBJ2-4
CASRSVLAKNIQYF
TGCGCCAGCAGATCCGTTCTAGCCAAAAACATTCAGTACTTC
>NA|TRBV23-1|NA|TRBJ1-5
CANFRAGLYQPQHF
TGCGCCAACTTTCGGGCAGGCCTTTATCAGCCCCAGCATTTT
>NA|TRBV4-1|once|TRBJ2-5
CASSPSGDLRTQYF
TGCGCCAGCAGCCCAAGTGGGGACCTCAGGACCCAGTACTTC
>TRBD1|TRBV6-5|few|TRBJ1-2
CASSNPGGTVYGYTF
TGTGCCAGCAGTAACCCTGGGGGGACAGTCTATGGCTACACCTTC
>NA|TRBV2|NA|TRBJ1-4
CASRDHEKLFF
TGTGCCAGCAGGGACCATGAAAAACTGTTTTTT
>TRBD2|TRBV27|NA|TRBJ2-3
CASSLRPGLAGKSTDTQYF
TGTGCCAGCAGTTTAAGACCGGGACTAGCGGGAAAAAGCACAGATACGCAGTATTTT
>TRBD1|TRBV7-6|NA|TRBJ2-3
CASSPRTGDGAYTDTQYF
TGTGCCAGCAGCCCCCGGACAGGGGATGGGGCCTACACAGATACGCAGTATTTT
>TRBD1|TRBV12-5|NA|TRBJ1-4
CASGLGTGGDEKLFF
TGTGCTAGTGGTTTGGGGACAGGGGGCGATGAAAAACTGTTTTTT
>NA|TRBV19|NA|TRBJ2-5
CASKGIDVLETQYF
TGTGCCAGTAAAGGGATAGACGTCCTGGAGACCCAGTACTTC
>NA|TRBV6-6|NA|TRBJ2-5
CASSLGLAPQETQYF
TGTGCCAGCAGCCTCGGGCTAGCACCTCAAGAGACCCAGTACTTC
>TRBD2|TRBV4-3|few|TRBJ2-7
CASSQDPPIGTSLYEQYF
TGCGCCAGCAGCCAAGATCCCCCAATCGGGACTAGCCTTTACGAGCAGTACTTC
>NA|TRBV29-1|NA|TRBJ2-1
CSVGSGDLFF
TGCAGCGTTGGGTCGGGAGACTTGTTCTTC
>TRBD2|TRBV4-3|NA|TRBJ2-1
CASSQEVQRDRSSDEQFF
TGCGCCAGCAGCCAAGAAGTACAGCGGGATCGTTCTAGTGATGAGCAGTTCTTC
>TRBD1|TRBV12-5|NA|TRBJ1-5
CASGFATGRQPQHF
TGTGCTAGTGGTTTCGCGACAGGGAGGCAGCCCCAGCATTTT
>NA|TRBV10-2|few|TRBJ2-3
CASNGMGHTQYF
TGCGCCAGCAATGGGATGGGGCATACGCAGTATTTT
>TRBD2|TRBV5-6|NA|TRBJ2-1
CASGLAGVNHYNEQFF
TGTGCCAGCGGACTAGCGGGAGTGAATCACTACAATGAGCAGTTCTTC
>TRBD1|TRBV5-5|NA|TRBJ2-7
CASSLAIGQGGNEQYF
TGTGCCAGCAGCTTGGCAATAGGACAGGGGGGCAACGAGCAGTACTTC
>NA|TRBV18|NA|TRBJ2-3
CASSPYRATDTQYF
TGTGCCAGCTCACCGTATAGGGCCACAGATACGCAGTATTTT
>TRBD1|TRBV4-1|NA|TRBJ1-3
CASRPQGAIGNTIYF
TGCGCCAGCAGACCCCAGGGGGCTATTGGAAACACCATATATTTT
>NA|TRBV19|few|TRBJ2-5
CASSISGWFQETQYF
TGTGCCAGTAGTATAAGTGGCTGGTTTCAAGAGACCCAGTACTTC
>TRBD2|TRBV6-1|NA|TRBJ2-7
CASRPGTSDSYEQYF
TGTGCCAGCAGACCCGGGACTAGCGACTCCTACGAGCAGTACTTC
>TRBD1|TRBV27|NA|TRBJ2-7
CATPSGSGQVEYEQYF
TGTGCCACCCCCTCGGGGTCGGGACAGGTGGAATACGAGCAGTACTTC
>NA|TRBV9|NA|TRBJ2-2
CASSVDWVRDRELFF
TGTGCCAGCAGCGTAGACTGGGTCCGAGACAGGGAGCTGTTTTTT
>NA|TRBV6-6|NA|TRBJ2-2
CASSSHTSSGELFF
TGTGCCAGCAGTTCCCATACTTCGTCCGGGGAGCTGTTTTTT
>NA|TRBV4-2|once|TRBJ1-2
CASSPNRGTLYGYTF
TGTGCCAGCAGCCCCAACAGAGGTACCCTATATGGCTACACCTTC
>TRBD1|TRBV28|NA|TRBJ2-5
CASSPQGAYQETQYF
TGTGCCAGCAGCCCCCAGGGGGCTTACCAAGAGACCCAGTACTTC